The present entry profiles one TCR beta chain with its context. It has no known antigen specificity. No qualities accompany the bases; no much larger clone lies one base away. The cohort was made up of about 670 healthy bone marrow donors. At the time of sampling, every cohort member was nominally healthy, though immune exposures that went unrecorded were likely present. The donor tested CMV seropositive and was one of the 289 seropositive cohort members. A peripheral blood sample was provided by each donor, and peripheral blood mononuclear cells were used for TCR beta sequencing. Genomic DNA extraction from the blood cell samples was performed with the Qiagen DNeasy Blood Extraction Kit. The sample originates from a study of cytomegalovirus exposure and HLA in healthy donors (TCRdb year 2017). In terms of the full investigation: In an earlier analysis of 587 of the donors, 250 to 350 Gb of sequence data and approximately 120 million unique TCR beta sequences from 150 million to 200 million T cells were reported. Genome-wide SNP genotypes for about 55% of the roughly 670 donors were used in a later genetic analysis, which treated that subset as a discovery cohort. The study aimed to test whether cataloging public T cell receptors could reveal signatures of past pathogen exposure. HLA typing included class I and class II loci at four-digit resolution. A separate validation cohort of 100 to 150 different subjects was used in addition to the approximately 700-subject first cohort. Alongside the repertoire data, information on donor age, sex, ethnicity and CMV serostatus was compiled. Five DR-DQ haplotypes were handled as single units for association and clustering because linkage in the cohort was strong. Every discovery cohort repertoire had been produced on one sequencing platform. The study used immunosequencing to profile the T cell repertoires of more than 650 subjects and linked those repertoires to cytomegalovirus serostatus. An earlier analysis of several hundred of the donors applied high-throughput TCR beta sequencing to assess whether each TCR beta V gene segment acted as functional or pseudogenic. In the later analysis, no new phenotypic data were used to find candidate immune exposures; instead, reliance was placed on TCR beta sequences and their occurrence across donors. To predict cytomegalovirus infection status, the study brought together high-throughput TCR immunosequencing, statistical association of individual TCRs with disease status, and machine learning. An early release that covered fewer than 750 HLA-typed donors contained 250 to 350 gigabases of sequencing data and tens of millions of unique TCR sequences. Of the 398 genotyped donors, 65% to 90% fell in the genetic ancestry cluster associated with self-reported Caucasian donors. Across 398 genotyped donors of the cohort, an average of about 240,000 unique TCR beta nucleotide sequences per donor were sequenced, and around 19% of those sequences were non-productive. In a later analysis, previously published TCR beta repertoires from 550 to 700 donors were re-analyzed and high-resolution HLA genotyping was added so that TCR occurrence patterns could be studied. The number of typed donors differed by locus: roughly 629-630 for A, B, C, DRB1 and DQB1; some 500 for DQA1; 600 to 610 for DPA1; and roughly 450 for DPB1.

What the study reported, not specific to this receptor: Linkage disequilibrium might explain the correlated functional status among segregating V segments, but an unknown experimental factor could not be ruled out. The classifier was reported to diagnose cytomegalovirus status with high specificity and sensitivity in both the original cohort and the validation cohort. Strong co-occurrence of HLA alleles, especially DR and DQ, made assigning TCR associations to individual alleles difficult. A later analysis reported that several top co-occurrence clusters appeared linked to parvovirus B19, influenza, CMV and Epstein-Barr virus. A further reported finding was that TCR beta sequences accurately predicted the HLA-A and HLA-B alleles for most subjects in the first cohort. In vitro tests confirmed that a few of the cytomegalovirus-associated TCR beta chains recognize cytomegalovirus antigens. According to a later genetic analysis, donors in an Asian-associated ancestry cluster had fewer N-insertions in productive TCRs than the approximately 650-donor mean. It was suggested by the authors that the approach could potentially be generalized to other disease states and immunological phenotypes. A later analysis found that TCR association rates varied across HLA loci, with DRB1 alleles showing the most associated TCRs and HLA-C alleles the fewest. Most CMV-associated TCR beta chains appeared to be HLA-restricted in a later analysis, and the HLA associations seemed to be driven largely by CMV exposure. Because HLA typing was unavailable for some donors at each locus, only the typed subset was used in association tests. In this cohort, only TCR beta chains were sequenced, and detectable features were limited by the absence of alpha or paired-chain data. A total of fewer than 200 TCR beta chains were listed by the study as associated with cytomegalovirus. Some IMGT-functional V segments, including TRBV6-2 and TRBV6-3, could not be told apart with the 87-base-pair reads, so those segments were excluded. In a later genetic analysis, a missense DCLRE1C variant was associated with V-gene and J-gene trimming of TCR beta chains, and the association was replicated in an independent cohort. The presence/absence analyses assumed that sequencing depth was roughly uniform across donors, and that assumption may not be true. For the cohort, immune exposure information was limited to CMV serostatus. An earlier analysis of approximately 500 of the donors showed that most TCR beta V segments appeared in productive rearrangements either about 90% or about 30% of the time, which broadly matched IMGT annotations. Because counts were too low, about 17 rarely observed V segments, including chromosome 9 orphons, were excluded from the earlier analysis of some 540 of the donors. Across donors, most TCR sequences were observed very rarely, whereas some public TCRs were present in many individuals. A later analysis found that HLA-associated TCR beta chains were more clonally expanded and had lower generation probabilities than equally common non-associated chains. A cluster of highly shared sequence variants was judged likely to represent a technical artifact of the sequencing pipeline. At a false discovery rate of 0.05, a later analysis linked some 17,000 TCR beta sequences to specific HLA alleles.

The library came from the immunoSEQ multiplex PCR assay. For the multiplex PCR, a mixture combining 60 forward primers for TCR Vbeta segments and 13 reverse primers for TCR Jbeta segments was used. The CDR3 region of rearranged TCR beta genes was amplified from genomic DNA by a multiplex PCR assay. Amplified TCR beta libraries were sequenced as 87-base-pair reads on the Illumina HiSeq System. Concerning the study's data processing: In a later analysis, 77 million or so unique TCR beta chains were counted across the 500 to 850 repertoires, and roughly 11 million of these chains were shared by at least two donors. Raw reads were error-corrected and collapsed into unique sequences with a nearest-neighbor algorithm that merged closely related sequences to remove PCR and sequencing errors. CDR3 sequences were aligned to IMGT reference sequences to assign V, D and J gene segments. Each retained sequence needed at least a six-nucleotide match to both a V gene segment and a J gene segment. Rearrangements were called productive when the CDR3 lacked stop codons and stayed in frame with V and J; all others were non-productive. CDR3 was defined by IMGT convention, running from the second conserved V-encoded cysteine to the conserved J-encoded phenylalanine. The earlier analysis of about 530 of the donors excluded any sequence lacking an unambiguous match to a single V gene segment. An earlier analysis of about 590 of the donors classified V segments as functional when productive rearrangements were above 56.7% and as segregating when the standard deviation between donors was above 5%. To diagnose cytomegalovirus status from the catalog of TCR beta chain sequences, a statistical classification framework was built. A later analysis assigned V and J genes by comparing TCR nucleotide sequences with IMGT/GENE-DB human TR gene sequences. Using the TCRdist pipeline, a later analysis assigned CDR3 sequences along with most-parsimonious VDJ recombination scenarios. In a later analysis, each TCR beta chain was defined by its CDR3 amino acid sequence together with its V-gene family, and reads without a unique V-gene family were excluded. To address suspected cross-contamination and a sequencing artifact, a later analysis removed approximately 600 highly shared, low-generation-probability nucleotide sequences. For each public chain, a later analysis derived a clonal expansion index from normalized ranks of inferred template counts within each repertoire. A later analysis computed generation probabilities with a VDJ recombination model fitted to out-of-frame rearrangements, and checked the results against IGoR. In a later analysis, hypergeometric tests were used to score TCR-TCR, TCR-HLA and TCR-CMV co-occurrence, with a repertoire-size bias correction applied to TCR pairs. To estimate false discovery rates, a later analysis permuted the HLA or CMV assignments 20 times. In a later analysis, co-occurring TCRs were grouped with DBSCAN, and TCRdist sequence similarity was added when clustering was performed within HLA-allele-positive subsets. For co-occurrence clustering, repertoires with fewer than 30,000 or more than 120,000 public chains were excluded, along with four or five repertoires with anomalous nucleotide sharing. Imported from immuneACCESS, the table was reduced by TCRdb to in-frame sequences with V and J called. These copies leave out some clones; in studies compared against another copy, an unresolved V gene accounts for under half, and the cause of the remainder is not known. That table furnishes V, J and clone size, whereas the DNA furnished D and trimming. The sample table lists fewer than 250,000 clones, roughly 81% of them with a count of one. The ten most abundant clones make up less than 4% of the sample.

Looking up the germline V gene yields CDR1 MDHEN and CDR2 SYDVKM. The CDR3 contains 12 residues, cysteine and phenylalanine counted. The DNA shown is the 36-base CDR3, in frame from base 1. V sheds 4 bases and J sheds 11 bases, leaving 14 bases between their ends. Source material: PBMCs. This TCR was recovered from a woman in her thirties in good health and CMV-seropositive. The rearrangement combines TRBV28 with TRBJ1-1; D gene: possibly TRBD1, on 5 matching bases. The DNA sequence is as follows: TGTGCCAGCAGTTATGGGGAGCGGGGCGCTTTCTTT. The resulting protein is CASSYGERGAFF.